This TCR beta chain came from a study of regulatory T cells in long-lasting Graves disease. Germline V gene data show CDR1 as SGHRS and CDR2 as YFSETQ. V was pared by 0 bases and J by 5 bases, with 9 bases between. This CDR3 is 14 amino acids long. This clonotype was recorded many times. Libraries of TCR beta came from iRepertoire HTBI primers plus Arm-PCR of CDR3 regions. TCRdb reprocessed the multiplex PCR reads via MiXCR and lists one record per CDR3 protein. Of fewer than 550,000 distinct CDR3 sequences in the sample, about a sixth were seen once. Time point defined: newly diagnosed GD, antithyroid drugs for less than 3 months. PBMC RNA was the source of the TCR library. These data are also associated with another study on T cells in Graves' hyperthyroidism and ophthalmopathy.

The TCR comes from a woman aged 18-29 years with Graves disease. V is TRBV5-1 and J is TRBJ2-1; a possible D gene is TRBD1 (5 bases). This specimen consisted of peripheral blood mononuclear cells (PBMCs), obtained at new diagnosis, from a patient treated with antithyroid drugs. As DNA, the CDR3 is TGCGCCAGCAGCTTGGGTGGGGCAGACAATGAGCAGTTCTTC. This encodes CASSLGGADNEQFF.